This TCR beta chain stems from a study of blood T cell repertoires in COVID-19. Trimming at V came to 4 bases and at J to 10 bases, leaving 6 bases not matched to a gene. CDR1 is SEHNR and CDR2 is FQNEAQ in the germline V gene (reference sequence). The CDR3 loop spans 13 amino acids. Repertoires were generated with immunoSEQ multiplex PCR, while TCRdb's copy carries only in-frame clones and drops some. Of 120,000 to 150,000 clones in the sample, about 87% were seen once. The receptor was isolated from a woman of 80 years or more with acute or convalescent COVID-19. Sequenced: peripheral blood. The rearrangement links TRBV7-9 to TRBJ2-1; 8 positions match TRBD1. CDR3 amino acids: CASSSERQGEQFF. CDR3 nucleotides: TGTGCCAGCAGCTCAGAAAGACAGGGGGAGCAGTTCTTC.